This T cell receptor beta chain was captured by sequencing in a study of somatic mutations in cytotoxic T cells in rheumatoid arthritis. Study-wide background: A roughly 28 ml EDTA sample of patient blood was drawn right after diagnosis, before any treatment.

Here immunoSEQ multiplex PCR was the method, and the copy in TCRdb shows in-frame clones only, minus some. The sample includes fewer than 11,000 clones, about 82% of them seen just once. Study results and limitations: Increasing age coincided with elevated CD8+ clonality among rheumatoid arthritis patients, though not among healthy controls.

Concerning this clone itself: Its antigen is still unknown.

Looked up from germline, CDR1 is SGHNT and CDR2 is YYREEE (reference sequence). The CDR3 covers 15 residues. V was shortened by 0 bases and J by 0 bases, with 8 bases between the two germline ends. The sequence came from an adult with rheumatoid arthritis. The chain combines TRBV5-4 with TRBJ2-3, with D tentatively TRBD2 (6 bases). Material: CD8+ T cells sorted from blood. The CDR3 here is CASSLGLVSTDTQYF. The CDR3 coding sequence is TGTGCCAGCAGCTTGGGACTAGTTAGCACAGATACGCAGTATTTT.